Each of the 2 T cell receptor beta chains below was sequenced from the same sample in a study of blood T cell repertoires in COVID-19. The data were produced by immunoSEQ multiplex PCR, yet TCRdb's version contains in-frame clones alone and is incomplete. The data contain approximately 110,000 clones, roughly 86% of them singletons. Sequencing was carried out using peripheral blood. The receptors were gathered from a human donor in a cohort sampled during active COVID-19.

The chain couples TRBV9 to TRBJ2-3; D is perhaps TRBD1 (5 bases). The CDR3 spans 16 residues. Germline loops: CDR1 SGDLS, CDR2 YYNGEE. V lost 0 bases, J lost 2 bases, and 13 bases lay in between. The CDR3 region has the DNA TGTGCCAGCAGCGTAGGCTGGGAAGGGGCCACAGATACGCAGTATTTT. Translation gives CASSVGWEGATDTQYF.

The chain uses TRBV4-1 and TRBJ2-7; D perhaps matches TRBD2 (6 bases). V was trimmed by 4 bases and J by 1 base, leaving 11 bases between them. The CDR3 has 14 amino acids. CDR1 is MGHRA and CDR2 is YSYEKL in the germline V gene. The chain's CDR3 is CASSPEGQSYEQYF. CDR3 in DNA: TGCGCCAGCAGCCCGGAGGGCCAATCCTACGAGCAGTACTTC.